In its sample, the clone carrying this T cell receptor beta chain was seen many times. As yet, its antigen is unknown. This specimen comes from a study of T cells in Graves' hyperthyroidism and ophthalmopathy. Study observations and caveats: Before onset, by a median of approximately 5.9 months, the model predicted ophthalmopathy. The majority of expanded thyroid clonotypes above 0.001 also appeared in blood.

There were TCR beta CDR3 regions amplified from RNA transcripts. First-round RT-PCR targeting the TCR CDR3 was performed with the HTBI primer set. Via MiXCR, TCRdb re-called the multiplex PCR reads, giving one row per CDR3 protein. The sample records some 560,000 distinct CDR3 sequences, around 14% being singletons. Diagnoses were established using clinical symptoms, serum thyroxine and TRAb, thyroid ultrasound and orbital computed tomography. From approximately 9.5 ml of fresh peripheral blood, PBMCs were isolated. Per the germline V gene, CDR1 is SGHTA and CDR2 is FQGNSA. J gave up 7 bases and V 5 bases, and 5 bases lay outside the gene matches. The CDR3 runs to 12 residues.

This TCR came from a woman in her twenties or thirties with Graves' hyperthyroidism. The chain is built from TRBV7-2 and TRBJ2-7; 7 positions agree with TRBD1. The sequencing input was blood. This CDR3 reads CASSPTGTEQYF. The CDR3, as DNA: TGTGCCAGCAGCCCGACAGGGACGGAGCAGTACTTC.